Below are 8 T cell receptor beta chains sequenced from a single sample in a study of post-analysis software for immune sequencing data. General study points: Patients had higher frequencies than controls of five or six TRBV segments, including TRBV5-6, TRBV5-1 and TRBV20-1.

Unique molecular identifiers were built into the TCR beta cDNA libraries. TCRdb used MiXCR to reprocess the PCR reads, holding one entry per CDR3 protein. The sample carries over 250,000 distinct CDR3 sequences, 35% to 40% recorded once. These receptors have no known antigen. Sequenced: blood. These receptors all stem from a girl aged 10-17 years with multiple sclerosis.

The sample holds many counts of this clonotype. The chain couples TRBV7-8 to TRBJ2-6; D unclear. Trimming left V 1 base short and J 0 bases short, with 13 bases between. The CDR3 runs to 18 residues. Germline values: CDR1 SGHVS, CDR2 FQNEAQ. Here the CDR3 DNA reads TGTGCCAGCAGCTTAGAATCTACACCCGACTCTGGGGCCAACGTCCTGACTTTC. Amino acid sequence: CASSLESTPDSGANVLTF.

The genes are TRBV5-6 and TRBJ1-1; perhaps TRBD1 as D (5 bases). CDR3 length: 15 residues. The V end was cut by 4 bases, the J end by 5 bases, with 18 bases between. In germline, CDR1 is SGHDT, CDR2 YYEEEE. CDR3 in DNA: TGTGCCAGCAGCATGACAGTCGTTGGGGGTACTGAAGCTTTCTTT. Its protein product is CASSMTVVGGTEAFF.

This clonotype was observed a handful of times. This may be a read error: a much more frequent sequence differs by one nucleotide. V usage is TRBV7-9 and J usage is TRBJ2-1; no reliable D call. The CDR3 length is 15 residues. Germline assignment: CDR1 SEHNR and CDR2 FQNEAQ (reference sequence). CDR3 sequence (DNA): TGTTCCAGCAGCTTAGCATCTGGGTCGACCTATGAGCAGTTCTTC. This sequence encodes CSSSLASGSTYEQFF.

Notes on this clonotype: Relative to the germline gene, one junction end is altered; a read error may explain this. The rearrangement joins TRBV5-1 to TRBJ1-1, with D tentatively TRBD1 (5 bases). Germline V lookup: CDR1 SGHRS, CDR2 YFSETQ. This CDR3 has 19 residues. The CDR3 nucleotides read TGCGCCCGCAGCTTGGCCATTGGGGCCAGGAGGGCTGAAGGGACTGAAGCTTTCTTT. Amino acid sequence: CARSLAIGARRAEGTEAFF.

This clonotype was seen ten or more times. The V call is TRBV6-5, the J call TRBJ2-4; 7 bases agree with TRBD1. With V trimmed by 5 bases and J by 7 bases, 5 bases remained unmatched. The CDR3 runs to 13 residues. Germline lookup yields CDR1 MNHEY and CDR2 SVGAGI. The CDR3 loop is CASSPGQRNIQYF. The CDR3 DNA is TGTGCCAGCAGTCCGGGACAGAGGAACATTCAGTACTTC.

This clonotype was recorded many times. The J gene is TRBJ2-1, the V gene TRBV4-1; maybe TRBD2 (7 bases). This CDR3 spans 17 amino acids. The V end was cut by 4 bases, the J end by 3 bases, with 19 bases between. Germline V gene sequence: CDR1 MGHRA, CDR2 YSYEKL. In DNA, the CDR3 is TGCGCCAGCAGCCCGCACTTTGGGGGGGCCGTCTACAATGAGCAGTTCTTC. Translation: CASSPHFGGAVYNEQFF.

This clonotype showed up just a few times. This may stem from a read error, because a much larger clone lies one nucleotide away. The chain has TRBV27 and TRBJ2-3, with TRBD2 identical over 10 bases. Germline V gene lookup returns CDR1 MNHEY and CDR2 SMNVEV (reference sequence). There are 17 residues in the CDR3. The CDR3 loop is CASSSVPSGRSTGTQYF. CDR3 nucleotide sequence: TGTGCCAGCAGTTCAGTTCCTAGCGGGAGAAGCACAGGTACGCAGTATTTT.

Note on this clonotype: A read error is possible here, since a much larger clone lies one base away. This chain uses TRBV5-1 with TRBJ2-1, with D tentatively TRBD2 (5 bases). Germline V gives CDR1 SGHRS, CDR2 YFSETQ. The CDR3 is 15 amino acids. The CDR3 spells CASSFGGLSYNGQFF. The CDR3 DNA sequence: TGCGCCAGCAGCTTCGGCGGGCTCTCCTACAATGGGCAGTTCTTC.